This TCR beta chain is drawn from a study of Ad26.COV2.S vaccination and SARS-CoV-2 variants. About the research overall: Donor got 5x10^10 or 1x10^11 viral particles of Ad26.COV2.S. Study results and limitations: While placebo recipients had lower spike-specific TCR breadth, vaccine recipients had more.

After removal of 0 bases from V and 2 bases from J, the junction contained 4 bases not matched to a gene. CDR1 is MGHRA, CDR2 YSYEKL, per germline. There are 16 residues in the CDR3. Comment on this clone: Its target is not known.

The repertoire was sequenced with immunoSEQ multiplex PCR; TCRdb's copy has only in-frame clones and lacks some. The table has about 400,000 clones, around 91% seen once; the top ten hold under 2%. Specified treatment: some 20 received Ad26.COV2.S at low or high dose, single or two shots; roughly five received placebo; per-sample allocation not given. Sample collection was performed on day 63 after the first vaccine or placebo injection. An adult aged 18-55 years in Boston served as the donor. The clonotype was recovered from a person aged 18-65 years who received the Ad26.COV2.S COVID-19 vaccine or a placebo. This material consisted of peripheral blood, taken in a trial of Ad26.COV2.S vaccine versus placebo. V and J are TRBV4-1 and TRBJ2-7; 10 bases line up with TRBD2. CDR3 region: CASSQDRAGGPYEQYF. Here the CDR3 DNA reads TGCGCCAGCAGCCAAGACCGAGCGGGAGGGCCCTACGAGCAGTACTTC.